Sequencing of this TCR beta chain was carried out in a study of cytomegalovirus exposure and HLA in healthy donors. Overall study results and limits: It was reportedly the case that the classifier diagnosed cytomegalovirus status with high specificity and sensitivity. In a later analysis, DRB1 alleles had the most associated TCRs; HLA-C alleles the fewest. Later analysis demonstrated an association between a missense DCLRE1C variant and TCR beta V- and J-gene trimming. Most TCR sequences showed up rarely, but some public TCRs showed up in many donors.

V trimming: 4 bases; J trimming: 6 bases; junction bases outside the gene matches: 13. The CDR3 totals 17 residues. The germline CDR1 and CDR2 sequences are SGHRS and YFSETQ. Use of 60 Vbeta and 13 Jbeta primers characterized the PCR. Generated by immunoSEQ multiplex PCR, the TCRdb table keeps only in-frame clones and is missing some. The sample yields about 140,000 clones, more than 70% seen once. In the case of this clone: The antigen remains unidentified.

The sample taken for sequencing was PBMCs. The origin of this receptor is a man in his forties in good health and CMV-seronegative. The chain links TRBV5-1 to TRBJ2-2; 9 bases match TRBD1. As DNA, the CDR3 is TGCGCCAGCAGCCCGGATAGTTGGACAGGGGAGGCCGGGGAGCTGTTTTTT. Its protein product is CASSPDSWTGEAGELFF.